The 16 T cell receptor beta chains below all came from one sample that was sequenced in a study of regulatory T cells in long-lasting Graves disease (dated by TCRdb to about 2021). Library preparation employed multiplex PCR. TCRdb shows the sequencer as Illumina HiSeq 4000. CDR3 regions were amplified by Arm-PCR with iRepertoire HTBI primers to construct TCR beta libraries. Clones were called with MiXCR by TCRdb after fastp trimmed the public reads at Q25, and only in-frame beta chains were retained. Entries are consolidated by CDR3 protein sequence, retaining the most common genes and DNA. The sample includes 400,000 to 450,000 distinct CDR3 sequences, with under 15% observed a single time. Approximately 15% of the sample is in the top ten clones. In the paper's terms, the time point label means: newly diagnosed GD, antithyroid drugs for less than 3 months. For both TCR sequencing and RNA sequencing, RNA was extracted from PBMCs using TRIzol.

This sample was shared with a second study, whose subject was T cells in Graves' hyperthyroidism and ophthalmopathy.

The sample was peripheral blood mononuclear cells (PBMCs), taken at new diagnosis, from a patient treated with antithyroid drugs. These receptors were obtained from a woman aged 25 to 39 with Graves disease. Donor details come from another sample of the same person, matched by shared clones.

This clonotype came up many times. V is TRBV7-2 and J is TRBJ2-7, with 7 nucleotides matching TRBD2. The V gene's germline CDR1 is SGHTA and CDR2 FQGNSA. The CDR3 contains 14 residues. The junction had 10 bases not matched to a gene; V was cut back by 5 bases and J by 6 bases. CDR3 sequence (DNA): TGTGCCAGCAGCCCTCGGACTAGACGCGGCGAGCAGTACTTC. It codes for CASSPRTRRGEQYF. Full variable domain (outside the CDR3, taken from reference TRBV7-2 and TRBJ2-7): GAGVSQSPSNKVTEKGKDVELRCDPISGHTALYWYRQSLGQGLEFLIYFQGNSAPDKSGLPSDRFSAERTGGSVSTLTIQRTQQEDSAVYLCASSPRTRRGEQYFGPGTRLTVT.

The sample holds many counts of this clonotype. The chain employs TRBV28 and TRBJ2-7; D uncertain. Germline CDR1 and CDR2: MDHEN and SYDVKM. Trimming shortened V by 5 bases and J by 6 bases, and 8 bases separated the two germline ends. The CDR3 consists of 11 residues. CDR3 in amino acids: CASSLEGEQYF. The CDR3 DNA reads TGTGCCAGCAGTCTGGAAGGCGAGCAGTACTTC.

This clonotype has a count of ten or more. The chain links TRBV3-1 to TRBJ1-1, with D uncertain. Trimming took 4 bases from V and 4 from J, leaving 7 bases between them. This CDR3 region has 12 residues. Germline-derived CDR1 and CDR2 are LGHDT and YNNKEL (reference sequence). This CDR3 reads CASSPAGTEAFF. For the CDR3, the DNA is TGTGCCAGCAGCCCCGCCGGCACTGAAGCTTTCTTT.

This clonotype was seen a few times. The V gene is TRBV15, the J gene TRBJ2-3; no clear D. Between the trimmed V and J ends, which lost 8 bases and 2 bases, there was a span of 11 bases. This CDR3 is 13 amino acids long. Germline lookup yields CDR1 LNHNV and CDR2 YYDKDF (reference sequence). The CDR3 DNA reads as TGTGCCACCCTGGTAGCAGACACAGATACGCAGTATTTT. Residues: CATLVADTDTQYF.

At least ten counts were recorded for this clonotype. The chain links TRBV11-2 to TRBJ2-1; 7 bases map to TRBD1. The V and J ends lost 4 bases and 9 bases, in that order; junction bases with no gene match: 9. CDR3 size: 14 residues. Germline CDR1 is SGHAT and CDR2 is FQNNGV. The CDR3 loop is CASSSRDRAIEQFF. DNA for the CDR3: TGTGCCAGCAGCTCCCGAGACAGGGCGATTGAGCAGTTCTTC. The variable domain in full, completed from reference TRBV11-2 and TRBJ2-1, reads EAGVAQSPRYKIIEKRQSVAFWCNPISGHATLYWYQQILGQGPKLLIQFQNNGVVDDSQLPKDRFSAERLKGVDSTLKIQPAKLEDSAVYLCASSSRDRAIEQFFGPGTRLTVL.

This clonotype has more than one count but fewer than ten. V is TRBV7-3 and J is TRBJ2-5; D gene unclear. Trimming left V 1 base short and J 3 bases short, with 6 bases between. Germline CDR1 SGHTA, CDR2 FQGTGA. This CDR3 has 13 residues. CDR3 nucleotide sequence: TGTGCCAGCAGCTTAAGCTATAAAGAGACCCAGTACTTC. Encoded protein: CASSLSYKETQYF. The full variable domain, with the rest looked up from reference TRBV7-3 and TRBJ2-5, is GAGVSQTPSNKVTEKGKYVELRCDPISGHTALYWYRQSLGQGPEFLIYFQGTGAADDSGLPNDRFFAVRPEGSVSTLKIQRTERGDSAVYLCASSLSYKETQYFGPGTRLLVL.

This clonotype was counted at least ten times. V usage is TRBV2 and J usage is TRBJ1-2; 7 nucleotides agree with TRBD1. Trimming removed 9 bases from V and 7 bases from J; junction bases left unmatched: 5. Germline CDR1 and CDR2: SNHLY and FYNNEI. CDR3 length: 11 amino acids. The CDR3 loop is CASRTGFGYTF. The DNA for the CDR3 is TGTGCCAGTAGGACAGGATTTGGCTACACCTTC.

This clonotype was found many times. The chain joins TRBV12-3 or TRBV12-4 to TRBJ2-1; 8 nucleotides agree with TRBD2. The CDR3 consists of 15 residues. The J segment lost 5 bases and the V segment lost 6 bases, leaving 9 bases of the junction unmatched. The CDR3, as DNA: TGTGCCAGCAGCCAACGGACTAGCAGGGACAATGAGCAGTTCTTC. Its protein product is CASSQRTSRDNEQFF.

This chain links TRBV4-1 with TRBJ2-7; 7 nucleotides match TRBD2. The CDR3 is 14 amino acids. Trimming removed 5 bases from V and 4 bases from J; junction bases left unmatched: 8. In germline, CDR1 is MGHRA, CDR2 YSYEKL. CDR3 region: CASSGRLAEYEQYF. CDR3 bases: TGCGCCAGCAGCGGCCGACTAGCAGAGTACGAGCAGTACTTC.

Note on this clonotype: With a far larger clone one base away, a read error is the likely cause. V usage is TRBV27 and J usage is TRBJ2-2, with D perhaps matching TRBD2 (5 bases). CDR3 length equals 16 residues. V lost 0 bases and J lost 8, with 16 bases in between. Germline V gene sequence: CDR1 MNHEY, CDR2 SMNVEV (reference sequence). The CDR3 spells CASSLSLERVVGELFF. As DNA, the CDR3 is TGTGCCAGCAGTTTATCCCTTGAGAGGGTCGTGGGGGAGCTGTTTTTT.

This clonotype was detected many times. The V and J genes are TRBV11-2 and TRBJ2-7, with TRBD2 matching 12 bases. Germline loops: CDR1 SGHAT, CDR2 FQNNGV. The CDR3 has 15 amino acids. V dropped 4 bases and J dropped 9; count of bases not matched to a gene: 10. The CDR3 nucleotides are TGTGCCAGCAGCTCAGACACTAGCGGGAGGTTTGCGCAGTACTTC. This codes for CASSSDTSGRFAQYF.

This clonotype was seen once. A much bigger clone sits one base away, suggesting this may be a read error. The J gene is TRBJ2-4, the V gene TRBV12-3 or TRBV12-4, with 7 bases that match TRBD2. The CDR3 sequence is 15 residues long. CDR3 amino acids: CASSLRRLAKNIQCF. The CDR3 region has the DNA TGTGCCAGCAGTTTAAGGAGACTAGCCAAAAACATTCAGTGCTTC.

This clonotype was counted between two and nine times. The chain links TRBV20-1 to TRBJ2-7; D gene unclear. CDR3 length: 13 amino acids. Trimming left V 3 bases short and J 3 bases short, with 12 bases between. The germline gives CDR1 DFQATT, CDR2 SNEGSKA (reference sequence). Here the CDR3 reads CSASTDRSYEQYF. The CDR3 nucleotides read TGCAGTGCTAGTACCGATAGGAGCTACGAGCAGTACTTC.

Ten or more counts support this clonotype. This chain's CDR3 is CASSPPGTGYLHF. CDR3 nucleotide sequence: TGTGCCAGCAGTCCACCAGGAACCGGATACCTCCACTTT. The J gene is TRBJ1-6, the V gene TRBV28; D is unresolved. CDR3 length: 13 amino acids. Trimming removed 5 bases from V and 15 bases from J, with 17 bases in between. Germline V lookup: CDR1 MDHEN, CDR2 SYDVKM.

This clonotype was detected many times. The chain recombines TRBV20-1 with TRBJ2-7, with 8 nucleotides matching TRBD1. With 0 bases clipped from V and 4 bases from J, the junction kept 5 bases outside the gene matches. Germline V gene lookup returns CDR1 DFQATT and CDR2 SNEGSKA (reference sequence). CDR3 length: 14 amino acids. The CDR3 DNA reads TGCAGTGCTAGAGATCTGGGACAGGAATACGAGCAGTACTTC. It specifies CSARDLGQEYEQYF.

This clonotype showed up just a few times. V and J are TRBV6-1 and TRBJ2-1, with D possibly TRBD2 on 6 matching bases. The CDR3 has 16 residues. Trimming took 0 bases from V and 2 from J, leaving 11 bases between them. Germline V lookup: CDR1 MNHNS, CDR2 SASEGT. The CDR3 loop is CASSEAPAGPYNEQFF. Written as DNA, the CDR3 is TGTGCCAGCAGTGAAGCCCCAGCGGGCCCCTACAATGAGCAGTTCTTC.